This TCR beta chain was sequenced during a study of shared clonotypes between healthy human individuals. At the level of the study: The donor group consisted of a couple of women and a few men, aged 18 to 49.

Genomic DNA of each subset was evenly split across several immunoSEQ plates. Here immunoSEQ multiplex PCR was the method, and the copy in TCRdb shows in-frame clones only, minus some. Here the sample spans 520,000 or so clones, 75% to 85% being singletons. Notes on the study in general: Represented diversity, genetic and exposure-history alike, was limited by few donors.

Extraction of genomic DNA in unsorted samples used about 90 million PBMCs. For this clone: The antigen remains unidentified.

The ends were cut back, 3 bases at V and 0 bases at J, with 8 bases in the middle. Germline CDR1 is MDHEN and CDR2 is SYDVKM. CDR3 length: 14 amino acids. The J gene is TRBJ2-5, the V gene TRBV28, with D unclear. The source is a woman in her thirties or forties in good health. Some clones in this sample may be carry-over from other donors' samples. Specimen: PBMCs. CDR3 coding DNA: TGTGCCAGCAGTTTTAAGGTGAACCAAGAGACCCAGTACTTC. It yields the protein CASSFKVNQETQYF.